A single sample gave rise to the 21 T cell receptor beta chains below, sequenced in a study of human T cells and chemical hapten exposure. Each CDR3 protein is one row after TCRdb ran MiXCR on the RACE reads. The data contain about 94,000 distinct CDR3 sequences, about 9.3% of them singletons. This sample's time point: patch test 2, 6 weeks after DPC sensitization. Described treatment: therapeutic diphenylcyclopropenone sensitization with weekly scalp DPC. The sample was whole blood, taken in connection with sensitization to the hapten diphenylcyclopropenone (DPC). These receptors originate from a middle-aged woman with alopecia areata. Some clones in this sample may be carry-over from other donors' samples.

This clonotype was seen repeatedly, ten times or more. J is TRBJ2-1 and V is TRBV7-2; D call uncertain. The CDR3 sequence is 12 residues long. The germline V and J ends were trimmed by 0 bases and 10 bases, with 7 bases remaining between them. Germline values: CDR1 SGHTA, CDR2 FQGNSA. CDR3 DNA: TGTGCCAGCAGCTTAGCGGGAAAGGAGCAGTTCTTC. Amino acids: CASSLAGKEQFF.

The rearrangement uses TRBV11-2 and TRBJ2-1, with D tentatively TRBD2 (6 bases). CDR1 is SGHAT, CDR2 FQNNGV, per germline. The length of the CDR3 is 15 residues. Trimming took off 5 bases at V and 4 bases at J, with 15 bases between the two ends. The CDR3 nucleotides read TGTGCCAGCAGCCTGGGAGCGGGCCCTTACAATGAGCAGTTCTTC. This translates into CASSLGAGPYNEQFF.

This clonotype was recorded at least ten times. V and J are TRBV29-1 and TRBJ2-7; 9 bases line up with TRBD2. The ends lost 7 bases at V and 1 base at J; junction bases unmatched: 5. Germline values: CDR1 SQVTM, CDR2 ANQGSEA. The CDR3 sequence is 13 residues long. The CDR3 DNA sequence: TGCAGCGCCCGACTAGCGGATTCCTACGAGCAGTACTTC. Protein product: CSARLADSYEQYF.

This clonotype was counted a few times. This chain uses TRBV9 with TRBJ2-3; TRBD2 agrees at 10 bases. Losses at the gene ends were 4 bases for V and 7 bases for J; bases not matched to a gene: 12. Germline-derived CDR1 and CDR2 are SGDLS and YYNGEE. This CDR3 is built from 16 residues. The CDR3 region has the DNA TGTGCCAGCAGCCCTTCCCCTAGCGGGAGCTCTTATACGCAGTATTTT. This sequence encodes CASSPSPSGSSYTQYF. The full variable domain, in which reference TRBV9 and TRBJ2-3 provide the parts outside the CDR3, is DSGVTQTPKHLITATGQRVTLRCSPRSGDLSVYWYQQSLDQGLQFLIQYYNGEERAKGNILERFSAQQFPDLHSELNLSSLELGDSALYFCASSPSPSGSSYTQYFGPGTRLTVL.

This clonotype was seen a few times. One junction end disagrees with the germline gene, perhaps due to a read error. The rearrangement uses TRBV7-7 and TRBJ2-1; TRBD2 aligns across 9 bases. The CDR3 loop spans 15 amino acids. Germline CDR1 is SSHAT and CDR2 is FNYEAQ (reference sequence). CDR3 in amino acids: CASSLGREGYNEQFF. In DNA form, the CDR3 reads TGTGCTAGCAGCCTGGGGCGGGAGGGATACAATGAGCAGTTCTTC.

In this sample, this clonotype turned up many times. The gene calls are TRBV2 and TRBJ1-6, with D perhaps TRBD1 (5 bases). Per germline, CDR1 SNHLY and CDR2 FYNNEI. Trimming took 5 bases from V and 0 from J, leaving 17 bases between them. The CDR3 totals 18 residues. Here the CDR3 DNA reads TGTGCCAGCAGTAACATAGACAGCCTAAGCTCCTATAATTCACCCCTCCACTTT. As protein: CASSNIDSLSSYNSPLHF.

The sample holds many counts of this clonotype. The chain employs TRBV28 and TRBJ2-4, with 10 bases fitting TRBD1. Per germline, CDR1 MDHEN and CDR2 SYDVKM. V dropped 4 bases and J dropped 0; count of bases not matched to a gene: 3. CDR3 length equals 16 residues. CDR3 DNA sequence: TGTGCCAGCAGTTCGGGGACAGGGGTAGCCAAAAACATTCAGTACTTC. Translated, it gives CASSSGTGVAKNIQYF.

The genes are TRBV7-2 and TRBJ2-3, with D hard to call. The CDR3 covers 14 residues. The ends were cut back, 5 bases at V and 1 base at J, with 10 bases in the middle. Germline lookup yields CDR1 SGHTA and CDR2 FQGNSA. The CDR3 DNA reads as TGTGCCAGCAGCCCGCAAACGGGCACAGATACGCAGTATTTT. Its protein product is CASSPQTGTDTQYF.

The table lists this clonotype with many counts. CDR3: CASSYPVLAGDYEQYF. The CDR3 DNA follows: TGTGCCAGCAGTTACCCCGTGCTAGCGGGTGATTACGAGCAGTACTTC. The chain has TRBV6-2 or TRBV6-3 and TRBJ2-7, with TRBD2 matching 8 bases. The CDR3 sequence is 16 residues long. With V trimmed by 2 bases and J by 4 bases, 10 bases remained unmatched. Germline lookup yields CDR1 MNHEY and CDR2 SVGEGT.

This clonotype was observed a single time. This chain links TRBV7-2 with TRBJ1-2; a possible D gene is TRBD1 (6 bases). In germline, CDR1 is SGHTA, CDR2 FQGNSA. The CDR3 is made up of 13 amino acids. Trimming removed 1 base at V and 8 bases at J, with 11 bases between. The CDR3 sequence: CASSLDRVSGYTF. The CDR3 DNA follows: TGTGCCAGCAGCTTAGACAGGGTATCCGGCTACACCTTC.

Comment on this clonotype: Mismatch with germline at one junction end may stem from a read error. This chain joins TRBV5-1 and TRBJ2-7, with 14 bases lining up with TRBD2. Germline CDR1 is SGHRS and CDR2 is YFSETQ. The CDR3 sequence is 13 residues long. CDR3 DNA: TGCGCCAGCAGCTTGGAAGGGACTAGCGGGAGCCGATTC. Protein sequence: CASSLEGTSGSRF.

This clonotype was counted at least ten times. The chain uses TRBV18 and TRBJ1-2; 8 bases map to TRBD1. CDR1 and CDR2 (germline): KGHSH, LQKENI. The CDR3 has 14 residues. After removal of 3 bases from V and 8 bases from J, the junction contained 8 bases not matched to a gene. The CDR3 loop is CASSPGQGTGGYTF. DNA of the CDR3: TGTGCCAGCTCACCTGGACAGGGAACGGGCGGCTACACCTTC.

Only a few counts were recorded for this clonotype. The chain employs TRBV5-1 and TRBJ2-7; D unclear. Looked up from germline, CDR1 is SGHRS and CDR2 is YFSETQ. Trimming cost V 1 base and J 3 bases, with 8 bases left between them. This CDR3 region has 13 residues. The CDR3 region is CASSLSVNYEQYF. CDR3 DNA sequence: TGCGCCAGCAGCTTGAGCGTTAACTACGAGCAGTACTTC.

This clonotype was seen many times. This chain connects TRBV20-1 to TRBJ2-3, with 9 bases lining up with TRBD1. Germline V CDR1 and CDR2: DFQATT, SNEGSKA (reference sequence). CDR3 size: 14 residues. V lost 5 bases, J lost 6 bases, and 9 bases stayed unmatched. CDR3 amino acids: CSAAGTGSPDTQYF. The CDR3 DNA reads TGCAGTGCTGCCGGGACAGGGTCCCCGGATACGCAGTATTTT.

This clonotype occurred many times. This chain links TRBV7-9 with TRBJ2-5; D remains unclear. Trimming shortened V by 6 bases and J by 10 bases, and 12 bases separated the two germline ends. The CDR3 loop spans 11 amino acids. Germline lookup yields CDR1 SEHNR and CDR2 FQNEAQ (reference sequence). This CDR3 is CASSSEVLQYF. CDR3 DNA: TGTGCCAGCAGTTCAGAGGTGCTCCAGTACTTC.

This clonotype occurred many times. The rearrangement links TRBV7-9 to TRBJ1-1, with a possible D match to TRBD1 (6 bases). CDR1 is SEHNR, CDR2 FQNEAQ, per germline (reference sequence). The CDR3 runs 14 residues. The ends were cut back, 2 bases at V and 4 bases at J, with 11 bases in the middle. CDR3 in DNA: TGTGCCAGCAGCTTAAGGGGACACCTCACTGAAGCTTTCTTT. Its protein product is CASSLRGHLTEAFF.

This clonotype has ten or more counts. The chain links TRBV6-5 to TRBJ2-3; 7 positions match TRBD2. CDR1 MNHEY and CDR2 SVGAGI come from the germline V gene. V gave up 9 bases and J gave up 1 base; unmatched junction bases: 7. The CDR3 sequence is 14 residues long. CDR3 amino acids: CASNRDYRTDTQYF. CDR3 in DNA: TGTGCCAGTAACCGGGACTATCGCACAGATACGCAGTATTTT.

The V gene is TRBV28, the J gene TRBJ2-7, with 7 bases identical to TRBD1. The germline V gene has CDR1 MDHEN and CDR2 SYDVKM. The CDR3 spans 14 residues. The junction had 7 bases not matched to a gene; V was cut back by 6 bases and J by 2 bases. The CDR3 sequence: CASRPGQRTYEQYF. CDR3 DNA: TGTGCCAGCAGGCCGGGACAGAGAACCTACGAGCAGTACTTC.

The chain is built from TRBV19 and TRBJ2-3; D uncertain. In germline, CDR1 is LNHDA, CDR2 SQIVND (reference sequence). Trimming shortened V by 7 bases and J by 4 bases, and 9 bases separated the two germline ends. This CDR3 spans 12 amino acids. The CDR3 protein is CASKGTPDTQYF. The CDR3 coding sequence is TGTGCCAGTAAAGGCACCCCAGATACGCAGTATTTT.

This clonotype was observed at least ten times. The rearrangement joins TRBV25-1 to TRBJ1-5; tentative D call: TRBD1 (6 bases). V was trimmed by 2 bases and J by 3 bases, leaving 11 bases between them. The CDR3 consists of 15 residues. Germline CDR1 MGHDK, CDR2 SYGVNS. The CDR3 sequence: CASSESTGLNQPQHF. The DNA for the CDR3 is TGTGCCAGCAGTGAAAGTACAGGGCTCAATCAGCCCCAGCATTTT.

A remark on this clonotype: A much larger clone sits a single nucleotide away, making a read error possible. The conserved phenylalanine or tryptophan normally closing the CDR3 is absent here, so this likely arose from a read error. The CDR3 here is CASSLESSPLHY. CDR3 in DNA: TGCGCCAGCAGCTTGGAATCCTCACCCCTCCACTAT. This chain links TRBV5-1 with TRBJ1-6; D is undetermined. Trimming pared 0 bases from V and 10 bases from J, leaving 5 bases between. CDR3 length equals 12 residues. Germline values: CDR1 SGHRS, CDR2 YFSETQ.